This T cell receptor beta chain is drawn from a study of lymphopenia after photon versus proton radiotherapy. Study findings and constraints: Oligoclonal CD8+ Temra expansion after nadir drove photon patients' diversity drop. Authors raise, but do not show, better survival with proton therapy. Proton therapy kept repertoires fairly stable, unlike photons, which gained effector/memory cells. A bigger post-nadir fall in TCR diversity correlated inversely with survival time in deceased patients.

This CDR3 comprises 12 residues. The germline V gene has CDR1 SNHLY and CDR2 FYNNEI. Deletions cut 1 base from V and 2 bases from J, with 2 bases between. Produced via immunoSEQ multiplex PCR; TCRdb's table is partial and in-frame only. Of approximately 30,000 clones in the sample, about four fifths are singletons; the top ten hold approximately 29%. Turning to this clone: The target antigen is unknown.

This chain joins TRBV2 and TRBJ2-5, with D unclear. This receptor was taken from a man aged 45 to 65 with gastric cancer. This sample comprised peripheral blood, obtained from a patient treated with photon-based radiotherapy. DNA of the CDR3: TGTGCCAGCAGTGAAGTTCAAGAGACCCAGTACTTC. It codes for CASSEVQETQYF.